This is a list of T cell receptor beta chains from one sample in a study of Graves' ophthalmopathy and Graves' hyperthyroidism. MiXCR, applied by TCRdb to the multiplex PCR reads, yields one record per CDR3 protein. The sample holds around 1,000,000 distinct CDR3 sequences; about 40% are singletons and the top ten take over 8.5%. Sequenced sample: peripheral blood or thyroid tissue (not recorded which). The receptor source for this set is an adult man with Graves' hyperthyroidism. Each CDR3 is given with its conserved first and last residue. Fields, in order: clone size, J gene, V gene, D gene, CDR3 protein, CDR3 DNA. D genes are given only for firm matches. A row's size may be missing; if present it is once, few, many or a size class.

size: NA; J: TRBJ1-1; V: TRBV7-9; D: TRBD1; CDR3: CASSLAPGQGPQNTEAFF; DNA: TGTGCCAGCAGCTTAGCGCCGGGACAGGGTCCCCAGAACACTGAAGCTTTCTTT
size: NA; J: TRBJ2-7; V: TRBV7-2; D: NA; CDR3: CASSTGPYGQYF; DNA: TGTGCCAGCAGCACAGGTCCCTACGGGCAGTACTTC
size: few; J: TRBJ2-7; V: TRBV25-1; D: NA; CDR3: CASSEFPVAGLRDEQYF; DNA: TGTGCCAGCAGTGAATTCCCTGTGGCGGGCCTACGGGACGAGCAGTACTTC
size: NA; J: TRBJ2-2; V: TRBV25-1; D: NA; CDR3: CASSHTDHGTGELFF; DNA: TGTGCCAGCAGTCACACAGACCACGGGACCGGGGAGCTGTTTTTT
size: once; J: TRBJ2-5; V: TRBV6-6; D: TRBD1; CDR3: CASSRDSQYF; DNA: TGTGCCAGCAGTAGGGACAGCCAGTACTTC
size: NA; J: TRBJ2-5; V: TRBV11-1; D: NA; CDR3: CATSDQQETQYF; DNA: TGTGCCACTTCAGATCAACAAGAGACCCAGTACTTC
size: many; J: TRBJ1-5; V: TRBV11-2; D: TRBD1; CDR3: CASSDRDNQPQHF; DNA: TGTGCCAGCAGCGACAGGGACAATCAGCCCCAGCATTTT
size: NA; J: TRBJ1-4; V: TRBV15; D: TRBD1; CDR3: CATERDRTNEKLFF; DNA: TGTGCCACCGAGAGGGACAGGACTAATGAAAAACTGTTTTTT
size: many; J: TRBJ1-1; V: TRBV20-1; D: NA; CDR3: CSARDLGETAFPRTEAFF; DNA: TGCAGTGCTAGAGATCTAGGGGAAACAGCCTTCCCCCGGACTGAAGCTTTCTTT
size: many; J: TRBJ1-5; V: TRBV7-8; D: NA; CDR3: CASSSSHTGNQPQHF; DNA: TGTGCCAGCAGCTCAAGTCATACGGGCAATCAGCCCCAGCATTTT
size: many; J: TRBJ1-1; V: TRBV10-3; D: NA; CDR3: CAISDTGNTEAFF; DNA: TGTGCCATCAGCGATACAGGGAACACTGAAGCTTTCTTT
size: many; J: TRBJ1-6; V: TRBV9; D: NA; CDR3: CASSVRQLHSPLHF; DNA: TGTGCCAGCAGCGTAAGGCAGCTCCATTCACCCCTCCACTTT
size: many; J: TRBJ2-7; V: TRBV4-3; D: NA; CDR3: CASSPGVTYEQYF; DNA: TGCGCCAGCAGCCCAGGTGTGACCTACGAGCAGTACTTC
size: many; J: TRBJ1-5; V: TRBV9; D: NA; CDR3: CASSVGVGEFNQPQHF; DNA: TGTGCCAGCAGCGTAGGTGTGGGGGAATTCAATCAGCCCCAGCATTTT
size: few; J: TRBJ2-5; V: TRBV10-3; D: TRBD1; CDR3: CASSYTNRGEETQYF; DNA: TGTGCCAGCAGTTACACAAACAGGGGCGAAGAGACCCAGTACTTC
size: many; J: TRBJ1-1; V: TRBV12-3/TRBV12-4; D: NA; CDR3: CASSLSANTEAFF; DNA: TGTGCCAGCAGCTTATCAGCGAACACTGAAGCTTTCTTT
size: NA; J: TRBJ1-2; V: TRBV11-1; D: TRBD1; CDR3: CAGSPTGGGYTF; DNA: TGTGCCGGCAGCCCTACAGGGGGTGGCTACACCTTC
size: few; J: TRBJ2-7; V: TRBV7-9; D: TRBD1; CDR3: CASSRGQGDGEQYF; DNA: TGTGCCAGCAGCCGGGGACAGGGGGATGGCGAGCAGTACTTC
size: few; J: TRBJ1-1; V: TRBV12-3/TRBV12-4; D: NA; CDR3: CASCSTGNTEAFF; DNA: TGTGCCAGCTGCTCGACAGGGAACACTGAAGCTTTCTTT
size: NA; J: TRBJ1-6; V: TRBV6-2/TRBV6-3; D: TRBD1; CDR3: CASSPQPGTGYSPLHF; DNA: TGTGCCAGCAGTCCCCAACCCGGGACAGGGTACTCACCCCTCCACTTT
size: many; J: TRBJ2-7; V: TRBV10-3; D: NA; CDR3: CAISEEVDSYEQYF; DNA: TGTGCCATCAGTGAGGAAGTCGATTCCTACGAGCAGTACTTC
size: NA; J: TRBJ2-5; V: TRBV20-1; D: NA; CDR3: CSATQGPETQYF; DNA: TGCAGTGCTACCCAGGGCCCAGAGACCCAGTACTTC
size: NA; J: TRBJ1-2; V: TRBV7-9; D: NA; CDR3: CASSSNRVTRIGYTF; DNA: TGTGCCAGCAGCTCGAACAGGGTAACACGTATAGGCTACACCTTC
size: NA; J: TRBJ2-7; V: TRBV11-2; D: NA; CDR3: CASSFIIGVGQYF; DNA: TGTGCCAGCAGCTTCATTATTGGGGTAGGGCAGTACTTC
size: few; J: TRBJ2-5; V: TRBV25-1; D: NA; CDR3: CASSKDGTQYF; DNA: TGTGCCAGCAGTAAGGATGGGACCCAGTACTTC
size: many; J: TRBJ2-7; V: TRBV11-2; D: NA; CDR3: CASSLRTATYEQYF; DNA: TGTGCCAGCAGCTTACGGACCGCGACCTACGAGCAGTACTTC
size: many; J: TRBJ1-2; V: TRBV5-1; D: NA; CDR3: CASSPQNSGYTF; DNA: TGCGCCAGCAGCCCCCAGAACAGTGGCTACACCTTC
size: many; J: TRBJ2-5; V: TRBV7-2; D: TRBD2; CDR3: CASSLGTSGSVETQYF; DNA: TGTGCCAGCAGCTTAGGAACTAGCGGGAGCGTTGAGACCCAGTACTTC
size: NA; J: TRBJ1-2; V: TRBV11-2; D: TRBD1; CDR3: CASSSIRGTGYYGYTF; DNA: TGTGCCAGCAGCTCAATCCGAGGGACAGGGTATTATGGCTACACCTTC
size: many; J: TRBJ2-7; V: TRBV7-8; D: NA; CDR3: CASSLDGRASYEQYF; DNA: TGTGCCAGCAGCTTAGACGGCAGAGCAAGCTACGAGCAGTACTTC
size: NA; J: TRBJ2-7; V: TRBV24-1; D: NA; CDR3: CATSDRDEQYF; DNA: TGTGCCACCAGTGACCGCGACGAGCAGTACTTC
size: NA; J: TRBJ2-7; V: TRBV20-1; D: TRBD2; CDR3: CSALSGTSGRASHEQYF; DNA: TGCAGTGCGTTGTCCGGGACTAGCGGGAGGGCCTCTCACGAGCAGTACTTC
size: many; J: TRBJ1-5; V: TRBV4-3; D: NA; CDR3: CASSQRHGDNQPQHF; DNA: TGCGCCAGCAGCCAGCGGCACGGTGACAATCAGCCCCAGCATTTT
size: many; J: TRBJ1-1; V: TRBV7-2; D: NA; CDR3: CASSYPLARNTEAFF; DNA: TGTGCCAGCAGCTATCCCCTGGCGAGGAACACTGAAGCTTTCTTT
size: few; J: TRBJ2-7; V: TRBV28; D: TRBD2; CDR3: CASSLPLAGVHEQYF; DNA: TGTGCCAGCAGCCTTCCTTTAGCGGGAGTCCACGAGCAGTACTTC